The clone carrying this T cell receptor beta chain has at least ten counts. The record originates from a study of regulatory T cells in long-lasting Graves disease. This CDR3 is 13 amino acids long. Germline V CDR1 and CDR2: SGDLS, YYNGEE. The V end was cut by 0 bases, the J end by 9 bases, with 13 bases between. Time point meaning: persistent/refractory GD, antithyroid drugs over 5 years with positive TRAb. RNA from PBMCs was the source of the TCR library. In building TCR beta libraries, iRepertoire HTBI primers were used together with Arm-PCR of CDR3 regions. How the authors handled the data: Identification yielded about 66 TRBV and some 15 TRBJ segments across samples. TCRdb called the multiplex PCR reads again in MiXCR, with one record for every CDR3 protein. Here the V and J calls rest on TCRdb's processing, not on the authors' analysis. The sample yields roughly 430,000 distinct CDR3 sequences, roughly a fifth seen once.

This clonotype originated in a female donor with Graves disease. This sample comprised peripheral blood mononuclear cells (PBMCs), obtained when the disease was refractory, from a patient treated with antithyroid drugs. This chain connects TRBV9 to TRBJ2-7; maybe TRBD2 (6 bases). This CDR3 reads CASSVEGRTPQYF. DNA for the CDR3: TGTGCCAGCAGCGTAGAGGGGAGGACCCCGCAGTACTTC.